The rows below give T cell receptor beta chains drawn from one sample of a study of blood T cell repertoires in COVID-19. Sequencing used immunoSEQ multiplex PCR; TCRdb keeps in-frame clones, though not all of them. The sample shows some 170,000 clones, 75% to 90% of them seen only once. Material for sequencing was peripheral blood. The source of these receptors is a human donor in a cohort sampled during active COVID-19. The CDR3 runs from the conserved cysteine through the conserved F or W. D genes are given only for firm matches. Clone size is stated in some rows and not others, as once, few, many or a class when expanded.

TRBV30	NA	few	TRBJ2-1	12	TGTGCCTGGAGTGTACTCTACAATGAGCAGTTCTTC	CAWSVLYNEQFF
TRBV28	NA	NA	TRBJ2-7	14	TGTGCCAGCACCCCGGAGGGGGCGGGCTACGAGCAGTACTTC	CASTPEGAGYEQYF
TRBV18	TRBD2	NA	TRBJ2-1	17	TGTGCCAGCTCACCTGTTCGCTCTGGCGGGCGGGGGGATGAGCAGTTCTTC	CASSPVRSGGRGDEQFF
TRBV7-6	NA	NA	TRBJ2-5	15	TGTGCCAGCAGCTTTGACCAGGGATTCGGAAAGACCCAGTACTTC	CASSFDQGFGKTQYF
TRBV7-2	NA	NA	TRBJ1-2	14	TGTGCCAGCAGCCCCTGGACCGGCGGGTATGGCTACACCTTC	CASSPWTGGYGYTF
TRBV6-6	NA	NA	TRBJ1-1	14	TGCCTACTTCGGGGGGCAGGATCGAACACTGAAGCTTTCTTT	CLLRGAGSNTEAFF
TRBV24-1	TRBD1	NA	TRBJ2-2	16	TGTGCCACCAGTGCCCCGGGACAGGGGGCTCCCGGGGAGCTGTTTTTT	CATSAPGQGAPGELFF
TRBV10-1	TRBD2	NA	TRBJ2-3	16	TGCGCCAGCAGTGAACTAGCGGGAGCGGTGGGAGATACGCAGTATTTT	CASSELAGAVGDTQYF
TRBV9	NA	NA	TRBJ1-3	13	TGTGCCAGCAGCCTCAGCTCTGGAAACACCATATATTTT	CASSLSSGNTIYF
TRBV18	NA	NA	TRBJ1-1	14	TGTGCCAGCTTTACAGCCAGGCAATACACTGAAGCTTTCTTT	CASFTARQYTEAFF
TRBV11-1	NA	NA	TRBJ2-6	17	TGTGCCAGCAGCTTAGCGCAAGCAGGGTATGGGGCCAACGTCCTGACTTTC	CASSLAQAGYGANVLTF
TRBV18	TRBD1	NA	TRBJ2-5	14	TGTGCCAGCTCCACGACAGGGAATTATGAGACCCAGTACTTC	CASSTTGNYETQYF
TRBV29-1	TRBD1	NA	TRBJ2-7	14	TGCAGCGGAACTACAGGGGCCGGAATCTACGAGCAGTACTTC	CSGTTGAGIYEQYF
TRBV19	NA	NA	TRBJ1-6	17	TGTGCCAGTAGTCCAAGGACACGAAACTCCTATAATTCACCCCTCCACTTT	CASSPRTRNSYNSPLHF
TRBV11-2	TRBD1	NA	TRBJ1-2	15	TGTGCCAGCAGCCTAACGGGGGGACAGGGTGGAGGCTACACCTTC	CASSLTGGQGGGYTF
TRBV6-6	TRBD1	NA	TRBJ2-7	14	TGTGCCAGCAGGAGGGACAGGGGTGGGGACGAGCAGTACTTC	CASRRDRGGDEQYF
TRBV6-5	NA	once	TRBJ2-7	14	TGTGCCAGCATGATGTCTCTCGCGCGGGACGAGCAGTACTTC	CASMMSLARDEQYF
TRBV15	NA	NA	TRBJ1-1	15	TGTGCCACCAGCAGAGATCCAGTACCTGGCACTGAAGCTTTCTTT	CATSRDPVPGTEAFF
TRBV5-6	NA	NA	TRBJ2-3	14	TGTGCCAGCAGCGACAGGAGGCCCACAGATACGCAGTATTTT	CASSDRRPTDTQYF
TRBV6-6	TRBD1	NA	TRBJ1-4	15	TGTGCCAGCAGTTACCTCAAAGGGGGCAAGGAAAAACTGTTTTTT	CASSYLKGGKEKLFF
TRBV27	NA	NA	TRBJ1-6	15	TGTGCCAGCACCACATCAGGGGCCTATAATTCACCCCTCCACTTT	CASTTSGAYNSPLHF
TRBV12-3/TRBV12-4	TRBD1	NA	TRBJ1-1	13	TGTGCCAGCAGTACACAGGGGGCAACTGAAGCTTTCTTT	CASSTQGATEAFF
TRBV18	TRBD1	NA	TRBJ1-5	16	TGTGCCAGCTCACCGCCGGGACAGGGGGCCCAGGGGCCCCAGCATTTT	CASSPPGQGAQGPQHF
TRBV13	NA	many	TRBJ2-5	14	TGTGCCAGCAGCTTACCGGAGGTTGGAGAGACCCAGTACTTC	CASSLPEVGETQYF
TRBV19	NA	NA	TRBJ1-5	13	TGTGCCAGTAGCAACTACAGGGATCAGCCCCAGCATTTT	CASSNYRDQPQHF
TRBV21-1	NA	few	TRBJ2-7	16	TGTGCCAGCCCCAAGGGGTTAGCGGGAGGCTCCGTCGAGCAGTACTTC	CASPKGLAGGSVEQYF
TRBV27	NA	NA	TRBJ1-5	13	TGTGCCAGCAGCAGACAGAGCAATCAGCCCCAGCATTTT	CASSRQSNQPQHF
TRBV7-3	TRBD2	NA	TRBJ2-1	15	TGTGCCAGCAGCCGGACTAGCGGGGCCTACAATGAGCAGTTCTTC	CASSRTSGAYNEQFF
TRBV4-3	NA	few	TRBJ1-1	16	TGCGCCAGCAGCCAAGAAAAGAGCTTTTGGAACACTGAAGCTTTCTTT	CASSQEKSFWNTEAFF
TRBV28	NA	NA	TRBJ2-2	15	TGTGCCAGCAGATCCCGCCCGACTCCCACCGGGGAGCTGTTTTTT	CASRSRPTPTGELFF
TRBV2	NA	NA	TRBJ1-5	15	TGTGCCAGCAGTGACGTAGGGGCCGGCAATCAGCCCCAGCATTTT	CASSDVGAGNQPQHF
TRBV28	TRBD1	NA	TRBJ1-4	15	TGTGCCAGCAGTCTCCCCGGGACAGGGGCCGAAAAACTGTTTTTT	CASSLPGTGAEKLFF
TRBV4-3	NA	NA	TRBJ1-5	15	TGCGCCAGCAGCCAAGATCTTTCAGCGGGTCAGCCCCAGCATTTT	CASSQDLSAGQPQHF
TRBV5-1	NA	NA	TRBJ1-2	14	TGCGCCAGCAGCCCGTGGACAGCTAACTATGGCTACACCTTC	CASSPWTANYGYTF
TRBV6-5	NA	NA	TRBJ2-7	13	TGTGCCAGCAGTTCCTCTCAGGGCTACGAGCAGTACTTC	CASSSSQGYEQYF
TRBV15	TRBD1	few	TRBJ2-7	16	TGTGCCACCAGCAGTCCCAAGGACAGGGCCTCCTACGAGCAGTACTTC	CATSSPKDRASYEQYF
TRBV7-2	NA	NA	TRBJ1-2	14	TGTGCAGGGCAGGGGACGGTATCTAACTATGGCTACACCTTC	CAGQGTVSNYGYTF
TRBV11-2	NA	few	TRBJ2-7	14	TGTGCCAGCAGCCCCGGACAGCTGAGCTACGAGCAGTACTTC	CASSPGQLSYEQYF
TRBV2	NA	few	TRBJ2-3	14	TGTGCCAGCAAGCCAGGGTGGTCCACAGATACGCAGTATTTT	CASKPGWSTDTQYF
TRBV27	NA	NA	TRBJ2-7	14	TGTGCCAGCAGTTTACTCTTAGGACTTCCGGAGCAGTACTTC	CASSLLLGLPEQYF
TRBV19	TRBD1	NA	TRBJ2-1	14	TGTGCCAGTAGTACGAGGGACAGGGACACTGAGCAGTTCTTC	CASSTRDRDTEQFF
TRBV7-2	TRBD1	NA	TRBJ2-3	16	TGTGCCAGCAGCTTACGGACCGGGACAGACGCAGATACGCAGTATTTT	CASSLRTGTDADTQYF
TRBV5-1	NA	NA	TRBJ2-6	17	TGCGCCAGCAGCGGATCCAACAGGATCTCCGGGGCCAACGTCCTGACTTTC	CASSGSNRISGANVLTF
TRBV6-5	NA	NA	TRBJ1-1	13	TGTGCCAGCAGTTACGAGGGCGCCACTGAAGCTTTCTTT	CASSYEGATEAFF
TRBV27	TRBD1	NA	TRBJ2-7	14	TGTGCCAGCAGTTTGCGGGACAGGGGCAACGAGCAGTACTTC	CASSLRDRGNEQYF
TRBV18	NA	NA	TRBJ1-2	15	TGTGCCAGCTCACCACAGGGGGTTATTGGTGATGGCTACACCTTC	CASSPQGVIGDGYTF
TRBV7-7	NA	few	TRBJ2-2	14	TGTGCCAGCAGCTTAGGCGGGTCCCCCGGGGAGCTGTTTTTT	CASSLGGSPGELFF